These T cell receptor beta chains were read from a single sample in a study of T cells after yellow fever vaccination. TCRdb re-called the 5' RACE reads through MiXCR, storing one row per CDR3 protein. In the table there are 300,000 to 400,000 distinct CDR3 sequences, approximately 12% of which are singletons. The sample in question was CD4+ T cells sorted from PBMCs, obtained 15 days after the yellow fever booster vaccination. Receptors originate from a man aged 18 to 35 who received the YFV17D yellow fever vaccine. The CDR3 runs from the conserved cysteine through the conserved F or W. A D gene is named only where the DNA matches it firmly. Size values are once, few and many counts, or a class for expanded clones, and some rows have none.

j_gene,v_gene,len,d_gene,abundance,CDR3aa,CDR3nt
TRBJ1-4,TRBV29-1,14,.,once,CSAFLGGAREKLIF,TGCAGCGCTTTTCTAGGGGGGGCGCGAGAAAAACTGATTTTT
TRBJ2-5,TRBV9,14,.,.,CASSRGQGGETQYF,TGTGCCAGCAGCCGCGGGCAGGGGGGAGAGACCCAGTACTTC
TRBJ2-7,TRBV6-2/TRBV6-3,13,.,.,CASSYSRGAEQYF,TGTGCCAGCAGTTACTCGAGAGGGGCCGAGCAGTACTTC
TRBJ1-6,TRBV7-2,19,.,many,CASSLRGFSGSSYNSPLHF,TGTGCCAGCAGCTTAAGGGGGTTTTCAGGGAGCTCCTATAATTCACCCCTCCACTTT
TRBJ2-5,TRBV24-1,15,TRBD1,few,CATSPGQLVGETQYF,TGTGCCACCAGTCCGGGACAGCTCGTAGGTGAGACCCAGTACTTC
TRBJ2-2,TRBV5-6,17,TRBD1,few,CASSDSGTGFATGELFF,TGTGCCAGCAGCGATTCCGGGACAGGGTTCGCCACCGGGGAGCTGTTTTTT
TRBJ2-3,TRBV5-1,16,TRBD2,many,CASSGGTSGFTDTQYF,TGCGCCAGCAGCGGAGGGACTAGCGGATTCACAGATACGCAGTATTTT
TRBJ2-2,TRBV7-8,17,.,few,CASTFPRLLANTGELFF,TGTGCCAGCACCTTCCCCCGACTGCTCGCGAACACCGGGGAGCTGTTTTTT
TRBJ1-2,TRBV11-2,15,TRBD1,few,CASSPADRVGYGYTF,TGTGCCAGCAGCCCCGCGGACAGGGTTGGCTATGGCTACACCTTC
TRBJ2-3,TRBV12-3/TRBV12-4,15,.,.,CASSVVVGNTDTQYF,TGTGCCAGCAGTGTCGTTGTGGGGAACACAGATACGCAGTATTTT
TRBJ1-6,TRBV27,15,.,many,CASSLGGARNSPLHF,TGTGCCAGCAGTTTAGGGGGGGCGCGGAATTCACCCCTCCACTTT
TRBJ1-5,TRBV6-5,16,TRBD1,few,CASSLGRGAGNQPQHF,TGTGCCAGCAGTTTGGGCAGGGGGGCGGGCAATCAGCCCCAGCATTTT
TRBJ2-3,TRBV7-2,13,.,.,CASSSITTDTQYF,TGTGCCAGCAGCTCAATAACTACAGATACGCAGTATTTT
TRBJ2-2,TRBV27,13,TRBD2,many,CASSLRGAGELFF,TGTGCCAGCAGTTTACGGGGGGCCGGGGAGCTGTTTTTT
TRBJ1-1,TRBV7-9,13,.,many,CASSSVPGTEAFF,TGTGCCAGCAGCTCGGTCCCTGGCACTGAAGCTTTCTTT